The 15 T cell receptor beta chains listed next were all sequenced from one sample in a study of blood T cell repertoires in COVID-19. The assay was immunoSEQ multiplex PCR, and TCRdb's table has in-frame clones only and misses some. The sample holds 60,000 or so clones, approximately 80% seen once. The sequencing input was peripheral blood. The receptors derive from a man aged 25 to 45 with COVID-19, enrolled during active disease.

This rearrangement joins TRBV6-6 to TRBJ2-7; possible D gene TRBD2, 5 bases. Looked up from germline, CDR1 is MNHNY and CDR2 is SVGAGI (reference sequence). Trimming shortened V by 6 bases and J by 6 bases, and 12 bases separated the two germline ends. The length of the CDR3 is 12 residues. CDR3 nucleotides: TGTGCCAGCAGCCAGTTAGAGGGCGAGCAGTACTTC. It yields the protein CASSQLEGEQYF.

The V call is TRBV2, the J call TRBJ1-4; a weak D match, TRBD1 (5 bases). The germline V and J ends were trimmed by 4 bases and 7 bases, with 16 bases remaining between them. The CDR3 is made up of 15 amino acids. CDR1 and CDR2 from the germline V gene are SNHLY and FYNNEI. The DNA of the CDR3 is TGTGCCAGCAGTGGTAGGGGCGCGGTCAGTGAAAAACTGTTTTTT. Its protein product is CASSGRGAVSEKLFF.

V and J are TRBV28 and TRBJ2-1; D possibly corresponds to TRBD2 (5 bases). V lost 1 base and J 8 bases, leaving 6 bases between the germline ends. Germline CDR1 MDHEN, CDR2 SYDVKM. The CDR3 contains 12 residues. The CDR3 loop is CASSLSGDEQFF. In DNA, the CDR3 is TGTGCCAGCAGTTTATCCGGGGATGAGCAGTTCTTC.

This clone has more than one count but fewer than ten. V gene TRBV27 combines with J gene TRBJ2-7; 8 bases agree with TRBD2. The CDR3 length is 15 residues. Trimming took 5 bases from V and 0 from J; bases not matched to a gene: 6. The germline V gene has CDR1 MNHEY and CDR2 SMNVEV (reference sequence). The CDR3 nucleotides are TGTGCCAGCAGTGATAGCGGGACATACTCCTACGAGCAGTACTTC. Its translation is CASSDSGTYSYEQYF.

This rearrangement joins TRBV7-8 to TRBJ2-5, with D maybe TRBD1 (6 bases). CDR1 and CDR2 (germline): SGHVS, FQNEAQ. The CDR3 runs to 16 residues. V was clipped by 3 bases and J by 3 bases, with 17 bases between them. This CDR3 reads CASSFRGLAQKETQYF. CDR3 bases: TGTGCCAGCAGCTTCAGGGGTCTAGCTCAGAAAGAGACCCAGTACTTC.

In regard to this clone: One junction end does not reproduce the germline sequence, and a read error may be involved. CDR3 protein: CASRDGFSYEQYF. The CDR3 nucleotides are TGTGCCAGCCGTGACGGGTTCTCCTACGAGCAGTACTTC. The J gene is TRBJ2-7, the V gene TRBV6-1, with D unclear. Germline V lookup: CDR1 MNHNS, CDR2 SASEGT. CDR3 length: 13 amino acids.

CDR3 loop: CASSIRGQNTEAFF. The CDR3 coding sequence is TGTGCCAGTAGTATAAGGGGACAGAACACTGAAGCTTTCTTT. J is TRBJ1-1 and V is TRBV19, with a weak D call TRBD1 (6 bases). The V gene lost 2 bases and the J gene lost 1 base, with 8 bases spanning the gap. The CDR3 loop spans 14 amino acids. The germline V gene has CDR1 LNHDA and CDR2 SQIVND (reference sequence).

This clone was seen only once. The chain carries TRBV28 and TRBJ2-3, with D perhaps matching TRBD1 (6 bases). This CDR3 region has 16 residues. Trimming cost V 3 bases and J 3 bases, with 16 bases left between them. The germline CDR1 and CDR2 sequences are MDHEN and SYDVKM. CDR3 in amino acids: CASSFPGAGATDTQYF. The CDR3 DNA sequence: TGTGCCAGCAGTTTCCCAGGGGCTGGGGCGACAGATACGCAGTATTTT.

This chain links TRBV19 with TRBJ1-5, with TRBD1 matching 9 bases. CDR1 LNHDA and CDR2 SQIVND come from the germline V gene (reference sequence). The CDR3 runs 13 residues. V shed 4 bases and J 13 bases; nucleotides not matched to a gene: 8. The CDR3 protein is CASSTSPGQGQHF. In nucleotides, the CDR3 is TGTGCCAGTAGTACAAGCCCCGGACAGGGGCAGCATTTT. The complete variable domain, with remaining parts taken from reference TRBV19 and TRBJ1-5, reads DGGITQSPKYLFRKEGQNVTLSCEQNLNHDAMYWYRQDPGQGLRLIYYSQIVNDFQKGDIAEGYSVSREKKESFPLTVTSAQKNPTAFYLCASSTSPGQGQHFGDGTRLSIL.

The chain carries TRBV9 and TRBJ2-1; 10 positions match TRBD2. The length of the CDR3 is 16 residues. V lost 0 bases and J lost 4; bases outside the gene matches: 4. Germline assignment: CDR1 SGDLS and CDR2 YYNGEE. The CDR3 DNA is TGTGCCAGCAGCGTAGAAGCGGGAGGGCATTACAATGAGCAGTTCTTC. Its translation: CASSVEAGGHYNEQFF.

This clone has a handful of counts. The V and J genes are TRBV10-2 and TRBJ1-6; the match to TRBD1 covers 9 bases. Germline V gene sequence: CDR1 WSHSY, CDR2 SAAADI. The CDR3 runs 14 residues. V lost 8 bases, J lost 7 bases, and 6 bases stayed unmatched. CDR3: CASGPTGGNSPLHF. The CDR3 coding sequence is TGCGCCAGCGGTCCGACAGGGGGGAATTCACCCCTCCACTTT.

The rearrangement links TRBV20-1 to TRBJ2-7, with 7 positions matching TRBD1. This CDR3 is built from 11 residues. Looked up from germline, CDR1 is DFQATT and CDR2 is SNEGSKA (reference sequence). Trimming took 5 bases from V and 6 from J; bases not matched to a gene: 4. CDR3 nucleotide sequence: TGCAGTGCTGGGTACAGGGGCGAGCAGTACTTC. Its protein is CSAGYRGEQYF.

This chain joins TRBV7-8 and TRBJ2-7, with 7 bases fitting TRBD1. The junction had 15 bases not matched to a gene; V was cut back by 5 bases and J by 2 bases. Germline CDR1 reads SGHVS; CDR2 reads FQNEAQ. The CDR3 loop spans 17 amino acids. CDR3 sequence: CASSPAASEDRTYEQYF. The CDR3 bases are TGTGCCAGCAGCCCCGCTGCGAGTGAGGACAGGACCTACGAGCAGTACTTC.

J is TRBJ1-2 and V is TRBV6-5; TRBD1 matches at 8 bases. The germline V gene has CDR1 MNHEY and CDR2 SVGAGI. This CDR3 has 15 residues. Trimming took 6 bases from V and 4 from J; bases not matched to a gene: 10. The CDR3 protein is CASSLGSGGGYGYTF. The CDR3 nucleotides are TGTGCCAGCAGCCTGGGTTCAGGGGGCGGCTATGGCTACACCTTC.

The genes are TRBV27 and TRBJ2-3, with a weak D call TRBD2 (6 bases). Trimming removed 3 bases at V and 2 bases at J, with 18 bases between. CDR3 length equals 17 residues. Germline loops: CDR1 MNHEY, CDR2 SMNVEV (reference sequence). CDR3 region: CASSFFPRLEDTDTQYF. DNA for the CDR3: TGTGCCAGCAGTTTTTTTCCGAGACTAGAAGACACAGATACGCAGTATTTT.